These T cell receptor beta chains were read from a single sample in a study of graft-versus-host responses after intestinal transplantation. Which antigens these TCRs recognize remains unknown. Data came from immunoSEQ multiplex PCR; TCRdb stores just in-frame clones and leaves some out. The repertoire includes about 100,000 clones, about 90% of them detected once, and 0.95% sits in the top ten. Sequencing was performed on unstimulated CD4+ T cells sorted from spleen or lymph node cells, taken before transplant. The receptors here all came from a human donor who was the organ donor for an intestinal transplant. Both conserved end residues are part of each CDR3. A D gene is named only where the DNA matches it firmly. Some rows mark clone size as missing; the rest say once, few, many or name a class of expanded clone.

cdr3_nt	cdr3_aa	j_call	v_call	d_call	clone_size
TGTGCCAGCAGCTTATCCGGTGATGAGCAGTTCTTC	CASSLSGDEQFF	TRBJ2-1	TRBV11-1	NA	NA
TGTGCCAGCAGTGAAGCACTAGCCGGTTTGGACAATGAGCAGTTCTTC	CASSEALAGLDNEQFF	TRBJ2-1	TRBV6-1	NA	NA
TGTGCCTGGAGTGTCCTAGGGGGCACTGAAGCTTTCTTT	CAWSVLGGTEAFF	TRBJ1-1	TRBV30	NA	NA
TGTGCCAGTAGTATCGGCGAACTCCAGCCCCAGCATTTT	CASSIGELQPQHF	TRBJ1-5	TRBV19	NA	NA
TGTGCCTGGAGTGTACTTGGGGGGGGGTTCTCCTACAATGAGCAGTTCTTC	CAWSVLGGGFSYNEQFF	TRBJ2-1	TRBV30	TRBD2	NA
TGTGCCAGCAGTCGCCGGGACAGGGGGCAGAATTCACCCCTCCACTTT	CASSRRDRGQNSPLHF	TRBJ1-6	TRBV28	TRBD1	few
TGTGCCAGCACCCTAACGGGGGGCGGATATCAGCCCCAGCATTTT	CASTLTGGGYQPQHF	TRBJ1-5	TRBV7-2	NA	NA
TGTGCCAGCAGCGATACCGGCGTGCCCGATACGCAGTATTTT	CASSDTGVPDTQYF	TRBJ2-3	TRBV2	NA	NA
TGTGCCAGCAGCCAAGATACGGCTGTCTTAACTGGCTACACCTTC	CASSQDTAVLTGYTF	TRBJ1-2	TRBV4-2	NA	NA
TGTGCCAGCAGTTCTTCAGGGCATGGCACCGGGGAGCTGTTTTTT	CASSSSGHGTGELFF	TRBJ2-2	TRBV6-6	NA	NA
TGTGCCAGCAGACCGGGACAGGTTAATTCACCCCTCCACTTT	CASRPGQVNSPLHF	TRBJ1-6	TRBV6-5	TRBD1	NA
TGTGCCAGTAGTATCCGGACAGGGGGCTCCTACGAGCAGTACTTC	CASSIRTGGSYEQYF	TRBJ2-7	TRBV19	TRBD1	NA
TGTGCCAGCGGACAGGGACTCAATCAGCCCCAGCATTTT	CASGQGLNQPQHF	TRBJ1-5	TRBV30	TRBD1	NA
TGTGCCAGCAGCGCAACTCAGGCGGCCGAGGAAAAACTGTTTTTT	CASSATQAAEEKLFF	TRBJ1-4	TRBV13	NA	once
TGTGCCAGCAGTACTAACACTGAAGCTTTCTTT	CASSTNTEAFF	TRBJ1-1	TRBV27	NA	NA
TGCGCCAGCAGCTTGGCCTGGACAGCGGACATGAACACTGAAGCTTTCTTT	CASSLAWTADMNTEAFF	TRBJ1-1	TRBV5-1	NA	NA
TGTGCCAGCAGTTCCAACTCCGGATCTACTGAAGCTTTCTTT	CASSSNSGSTEAFF	TRBJ1-1	TRBV2	NA	NA
TGTGCCAGCAGTTACTTACAGACAGGGAACTATGGCTACACCTTC	CASSYLQTGNYGYTF	TRBJ1-2	TRBV6-5	TRBD1	NA
TGTGCCAGCAGTCCCGACAGGGCTGGAAACACCATATATTTT	CASSPDRAGNTIYF	TRBJ1-3	TRBV7-6	TRBD1	NA
TGTGCCAGCGCTTCTGGGGGGAACAATCAGCCCCAGCATTTT	CASASGGNNQPQHF	TRBJ1-5	TRBV6-5	NA	NA
TGTGCCAGCAGCTGGGACAGGGGAAGCGGTAAGCAGTTCTTC	CASSWDRGSGKQFF	TRBJ2-1	TRBV5-6	TRBD1	once
TGTGCCATCAGTGGGTCTATAGTGGAGACCCAGTACTTC	CAISGSIVETQYF	TRBJ2-5	TRBV10-3	NA	NA
TGTGCCAGCAGCGCAGATAGGGCTGAAAAACTGTTTTTT	CASSADRAEKLFF	TRBJ1-4	TRBV5-6	NA	NA
TGTGCCAGCAGCCGCACAGGGGGGAGTTCACCCCTCCACTTT	CASSRTGGSSPLHF	TRBJ1-6	TRBV7-2	TRBD1	NA
TGTGCCAGCTCACCGGGACAGGGGGGAGTTACGCAGTATTTT	CASSPGQGGVTQYF	TRBJ2-3	TRBV18	TRBD1	NA
TGCGCCAGCAGCTTGACGGGACAGGGGAGGAATGAAAAACTGTTTTTT	CASSLTGQGRNEKLFF	TRBJ1-4	TRBV5-1	TRBD1	NA
TGTGCCACCAGCAGAGTGGCGGGAAACTATGGCTACACCTTC	CATSRVAGNYGYTF	TRBJ1-2	TRBV15	NA	NA
TGCGCCAGCAGCTTGGAACAGGACTACAATGAGCAGTTCTTC	CASSLEQDYNEQFF	TRBJ2-1	TRBV5-1	NA	NA
TGCGCCAGCAGCCGTAATATGGCCCCTAGAACGAACCCGGAGACCCAGTACTTC	CASSRNMAPRTNPETQYF	TRBJ2-5	TRBV5-1	NA	NA
TGTGCCAGCAAGGCTGGGGCCAACGTCCTGACTTTC	CASKAGANVLTF	TRBJ2-6	TRBV6-6	NA	NA
TGTGCCAGCAGCCAAGCCTTGTTGAGGGGCGGCTATGGCTACACCTTC	CASSQALLRGGYGYTF	TRBJ1-2	TRBV4-2	NA	NA
TGTGCCACCAGCAGAGAGGGGGCAAGCAATCAGCCCCAGCATTTT	CATSREGASNQPQHF	TRBJ1-5	TRBV15	NA	NA
TGTGCCAGCAGCCGGGGGGGGCGGACAGATACGCAGTATTTT	CASSRGGRTDTQYF	TRBJ2-3	TRBV7-8	TRBD2	NA
TGTGCCAGCAGTTTGCCCGCGGCGGAGCAGTACTTC	CASSLPAAEQYF	TRBJ2-7	TRBV28	NA	NA
TGCGCCAGCAGCCAAGCAACAGGGACGGTGCAGTACTTC	CASSQATGTVQYF	TRBJ2-7	TRBV4-1	NA	NA
TGTGCCAGCACCTCCTTTACAGGCTACACCGGGGAGCTGTTTTTT	CASTSFTGYTGELFF	TRBJ2-2	TRBV11-2	NA	NA
TGCGCCAGCAGCTTGGCTGGTCGGCCCATTACAGGGGGCGCGGGGGGCTACACCTTC	CASSLAGRPITGGAGGYTF	TRBJ1-2	TRBV5-1	TRBD1	NA